The following is a TCR beta chain sequence with its context. What it binds is unknown. This sample is part of a study of cytomegalovirus exposure and HLA in healthy donors. A multiplex PCR was run with 60 Vbeta primers and 13 Jbeta primers. Data came from immunoSEQ multiplex PCR; TCRdb stores just in-frame clones and leaves some out. The profile shows some 140,000 clones, around 79% of them singletons. Study-wide points: Sequencing artifact likely explains a cluster of highly shared sequence variants.

The ends were cut back, 4 bases at V and 6 bases at J, with 18 bases in the middle. The CDR3 is made up of 15 amino acids. CDR1 is MNHEY and CDR2 is SVGAGI in the germline V gene. The J gene is TRBJ1-2, the V gene TRBV6-5; tentative D call: TRBD1 (6 bases). Sample: PBMCs. The receptor was isolated from a female donor in good health and CMV-seronegative. The chain's CDR3 is CASSFAQGRGDGYTF. CDR3 DNA sequence: TGTGCCAGCAGTTTCGCACAGGGCCGGGGGGATGGCTACACCTTC.